Listed below are T cell receptor beta chains from one sample, sequenced in a study of early T cells in non-severe SARS-CoV-2 infection. TCRdb processed the 5' RACE reads anew with MiXCR; each CDR3 protein has one entry. The sample consists of under 70,000 distinct CDR3 sequences, under 15% of them appearing once. Material: whole blood, obtained at baseline. The receptors here all came from an adult who was a healthcare worker with PCR-confirmed SARS-CoV-2 infection or an uninfected control (not recorded which). Both conserved end residues are part of each CDR3. The order of the fields is V gene, D gene, clone size, J gene, CDR3 protein, CDR3 DNA. A D gene is named only where the DNA matches it firmly. A clone size is listed for some rows: how often the clone was seen (once, few, many), or a class if it is expanded.

V gene: TRBV20-1
D gene: TRBD2
clone size: .
J gene: TRBJ2-5
CDR3 protein: CSASLGTSGRKTQYF
CDR3 DNA: TGCAGTGCTAGCCTCGGGACTAGCGGGAGAAAGACCCAGTACTTC

V gene: TRBV7-2
D gene: .
clone size: many
J gene: TRBJ2-7
CDR3 protein: CASSLADEQYF
CDR3 DNA: TGTGCCAGCAGCTTAGCTGACGAGCAGTACTTC

V gene: TRBV7-8
D gene: .
clone size: few
J gene: TRBJ2-3
CDR3 protein: CASSLSRSSTDTQYF
CDR3 DNA: TGTGCCAGCAGCTTGTCCAGATCTAGCACAGATACGCAGTATTTT

V gene: TRBV28
D gene: .
clone size: .
J gene: TRBJ1-5
CDR3 protein: CATLLGNQPQHF
CDR3 DNA: TGTGCCACCTTACTGGGCAATCAGCCCCAGCATTTT

V gene: TRBV6-5
D gene: .
clone size: few
J gene: TRBJ1-6
CDR3 protein: CASSYFRVQEYSPLHF
CDR3 DNA: TGTGCCAGCAGTTACTTCAGGGTACAAGAGTATTCACCCCTCCACTTT

V gene: TRBV6-6
D gene: .
clone size: .
J gene: TRBJ2-7
CDR3 protein: CASSVLEEQYF
CDR3 DNA: TGTGCCAGCAGTGTACTGGAGGAGCAGTACTTC

V gene: TRBV7-2
D gene: TRBD1
clone size: few
J gene: TRBJ1-2
CDR3 protein: CASSTRTGQGLNYGYTF
CDR3 DNA: TGTGCCAGCAGCACCCGGACAGGGCAGGGGTTGAACTATGGCTACACCTTC

V gene: TRBV7-2
D gene: .
clone size: many
J gene: TRBJ2-5
CDR3 protein: CASSPGGFAEETQYF
CDR3 DNA: TGTGCCAGCAGCCCGGGCGGGTTCGCCGAGGAGACCCAGTACTTC

V gene: TRBV12-3/TRBV12-4
D gene: .
clone size: few
J gene: TRBJ1-6
CDR3 protein: CASSLPHRLIPLHF
CDR3 DNA: TGTGCCAGCAGTCTCCCACATCGACTAATACCCCTCCACTTT

V gene: TRBV20-1
D gene: TRBD2
clone size: few
J gene: TRBJ2-7
CDR3 protein: CSARDQAGGGSYEQYF
CDR3 DNA: TGCAGTGCTAGAGATCAAGCGGGAGGAGGTTCCTACGAGCAGTACTTC

V gene: TRBV14
D gene: TRBD1
clone size: many
J gene: TRBJ1-1
CDR3 protein: CASSPYRDRVNTEAFF
CDR3 DNA: TGTGCCAGCAGCCCCTACCGGGACAGGGTTAACACTGAAGCTTTCTTT

V gene: TRBV28
D gene: TRBD1
clone size: .
J gene: TRBJ1-6
CDR3 protein: CASRRQGRSTLHF
CDR3 DNA: TGTGCCAGCAGACGACAGGGACGTTCCACCCTCCACTTT

V gene: TRBV7-9
D gene: .
clone size: many
J gene: TRBJ1-2
CDR3 protein: CASSLGSGLRYGYTF
CDR3 DNA: TGTGCCAGCAGCTTAGGCTCGGGGCTCCGCTATGGCTACACCTTC

V gene: TRBV7-8
D gene: TRBD2
clone size: few
J gene: TRBJ2-5
CDR3 protein: CASSLRLAGGPAQETQYF
CDR3 DNA: TGTGCCAGCAGCTTAAGGCTAGCGGGGGGGCCCGCCCAAGAGACCCAGTACTTC

V gene: TRBV28
D gene: TRBD2
clone size: .
J gene: TRBJ2-7
CDR3 protein: CASSAYLGGGIYEQYF
CDR3 DNA: TGTGCCAGCAGCGCTTACCTTGGCGGGGGGATCTACGAGCAGTACTTC

V gene: TRBV5-1
D gene: .
clone size: many
J gene: TRBJ2-7
CDR3 protein: CASSREGTESYEQYF
CDR3 DNA: TGCGCCAGCAGCAGAGAGGGGACGGAATCCTACGAGCAGTACTTC

V gene: TRBV5-1
D gene: TRBD2
clone size: many
J gene: TRBJ2-3
CDR3 protein: CASSWTSGGFSSPDTQYF
CDR3 DNA: TGCGCCAGCAGCTGGACTAGCGGGGGGTTCTCTTCCCCAGATACGCAGTATTTT

V gene: TRBV6-1
D gene: .
clone size: few
J gene: TRBJ2-1
CDR3 protein: CASVSWEQFF
CDR3 DNA: TGTGCCAGCGTTTCGTGGGAGCAGTTCTTC

V gene: TRBV2
D gene: .
clone size: .
J gene: TRBJ1-2
CDR3 protein: CASSEVRGGYGYTF
CDR3 DNA: TGTGCCAGCAGTGAAGTACGGGGTGGTTATGGCTACACCTTC

V gene: TRBV18
D gene: .
clone size: few
J gene: TRBJ1-4
CDR3 protein: CASSPRGGGGNEKLFF
CDR3 DNA: TGTGCCAGCTCACCGCGGGGAGGAGGAGGAAATGAAAAACTGTTTTTT

V gene: TRBV30
D gene: TRBD1
clone size: .
J gene: TRBJ2-7
CDR3 protein: CAWRDRGNEQYF
CDR3 DNA: TGTGCCTGGAGGGACAGGGGCAACGAGCAGTACTTC

V gene: TRBV3-1
D gene: .
clone size: few
J gene: TRBJ1-2
CDR3 protein: CASSLSRIRYTF
CDR3 DNA: TGTGCCAGCAGCCTCAGCAGGATACGCTACACCTTC

V gene: TRBV14
D gene: .
clone size: many
J gene: TRBJ2-3
CDR3 protein: CASSPLGAVPDTQYF
CDR3 DNA: TGTGCCAGCAGCCCCCTCGGGGCCGTCCCAGATACGCAGTATTTT

V gene: TRBV27
D gene: TRBD2
clone size: few
J gene: TRBJ2-3
CDR3 protein: CASWLGEGPPSGTRYF
CDR3 DNA: TGTGCCAGCTGGTTGGGGGAGGGTCCACCTAGCGGGACGAGGTATTTT

V gene: TRBV21-1
D gene: .
clone size: .
J gene: TRBJ1-1
CDR3 protein: CASSSRKERQGEGTEAFF
CDR3 DNA: TGTGCCAGCAGCTCTCGAAAGGAGAGACAGGGAGAAGGGACTGAAGCTTTCTTT

V gene: TRBV29-1
D gene: TRBD1
clone size: many
J gene: TRBJ2-1
CDR3 protein: CSVEAPDRASYNEQFF
CDR3 DNA: TGCAGCGTTGAAGCCCCGGACAGGGCCTCCTACAATGAGCAGTTCTTC

V gene: TRBV9
D gene: .
clone size: many
J gene: TRBJ2-1
CDR3 protein: CASSVRGGEGREQFF
CDR3 DNA: TGTGCCAGCAGCGTGAGGGGGGGCGAAGGAAGGGAGCAGTTCTTC

V gene: TRBV6-5
D gene: .
clone size: .
J gene: TRBJ1-1
CDR3 protein: CASSYAGRRNTEAFF
CDR3 DNA: TGTGCCAGCAGTTACGCGGGACGCCGAAACACTGAAGCTTTCTTT

V gene: TRBV21-1
D gene: .
clone size: many
J gene: TRBJ2-1
CDR3 protein: CASSKDLGRAEQFF
CDR3 DNA: TGTGCCAGCAGCAAAGACCTAGGGAGGGCCGAGCAGTTCTTC

V gene: TRBV5-6
D gene: .
clone size: few
J gene: TRBJ1-1
CDR3 protein: CASSFSMNTEAFF
CDR3 DNA: TGTGCCAGCAGCTTTAGCATGAACACTGAAGCTTTCTTT

V gene: TRBV20-1
D gene: .
clone size: .
J gene: TRBJ2-5
CDR3 protein: CSARTHLQETQYF
CDR3 DNA: TGCAGTGCTAGGACCCACCTACAAGAGACCCAGTACTTC

V gene: TRBV7-6
D gene: TRBD2
clone size: .
J gene: TRBJ2-3
CDR3 protein: CASSRAGGSDTQYF
CDR3 DNA: TGTGCCAGCAGTCGAGCGGGGGGGTCAGATACGCAGTATTTT

V gene: TRBV2
D gene: .
clone size: .
J gene: TRBJ2-3
CDR3 protein: CASSSGITDTQYF
CDR3 DNA: TGTGCCAGCAGTTCCGGGATCACAGATACGCAGTATTTT

V gene: TRBV29-1
D gene: .
clone size: few
J gene: TRBJ2-1
CDR3 protein: CSGIQGYNEQFF
CDR3 DNA: TGCAGCGGGATACAGGGTTACAATGAGCAGTTCTTC

V gene: TRBV6-5
D gene: .
clone size: few
J gene: TRBJ1-2
CDR3 protein: CASKEQGFNYGYTF
CDR3 DNA: TGTGCCAGCAAGGAACAGGGATTTAACTATGGCTACACCTTC

V gene: TRBV6-6
D gene: .
clone size: .
J gene: TRBJ1-2
CDR3 protein: CASSYSTVDYGYTF
CDR3 DNA: TGTGCCAGCAGTTACTCGACAGTAGACTATGGCTACACCTTC